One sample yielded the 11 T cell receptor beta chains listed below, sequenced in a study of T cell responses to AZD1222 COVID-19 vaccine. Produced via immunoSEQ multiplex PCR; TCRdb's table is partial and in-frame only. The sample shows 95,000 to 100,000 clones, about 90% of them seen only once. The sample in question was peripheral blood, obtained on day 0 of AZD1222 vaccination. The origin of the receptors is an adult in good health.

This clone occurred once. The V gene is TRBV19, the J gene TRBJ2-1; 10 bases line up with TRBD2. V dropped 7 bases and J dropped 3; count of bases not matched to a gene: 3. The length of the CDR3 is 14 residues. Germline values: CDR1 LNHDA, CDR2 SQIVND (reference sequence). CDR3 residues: CASKGLANYNEQFF. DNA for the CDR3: TGTGCCAGTAAGGGACTAGCGAACTACAATGAGCAGTTCTTC.

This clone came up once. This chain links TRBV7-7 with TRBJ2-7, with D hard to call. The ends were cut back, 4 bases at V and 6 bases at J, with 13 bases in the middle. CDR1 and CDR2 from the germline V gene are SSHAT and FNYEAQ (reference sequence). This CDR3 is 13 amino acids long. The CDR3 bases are TGTGCCAGCAGCTCGGACGAGTACGGCGAGCAGTACTTC. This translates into CASSSDEYGEQYF.

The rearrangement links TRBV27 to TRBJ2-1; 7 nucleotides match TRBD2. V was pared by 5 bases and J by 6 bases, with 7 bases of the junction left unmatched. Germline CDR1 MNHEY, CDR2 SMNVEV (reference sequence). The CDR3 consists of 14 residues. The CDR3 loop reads CASSKGLVTNEQFF. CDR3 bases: TGTGCCAGCAGTAAAGGACTAGTTACCAATGAGCAGTTCTTC.

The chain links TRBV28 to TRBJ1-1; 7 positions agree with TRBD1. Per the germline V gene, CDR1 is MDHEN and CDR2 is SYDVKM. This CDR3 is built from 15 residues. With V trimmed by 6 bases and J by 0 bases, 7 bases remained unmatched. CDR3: CASRPTGTVNTEAFF. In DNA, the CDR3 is TGTGCCAGCAGGCCGACCGGGACAGTGAACACTGAAGCTTTCTTT. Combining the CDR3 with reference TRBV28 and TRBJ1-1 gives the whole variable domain DVKVTQSSRYLVKRTGEKVFLECVQDMDHENMFWYRQDPGLGLRLIYFSYDVKMKEKGDIPEGYSVSREKKERFSLILESASTNQTSMYLCASRPTGTVNTEAFFGQGTRLTVV.

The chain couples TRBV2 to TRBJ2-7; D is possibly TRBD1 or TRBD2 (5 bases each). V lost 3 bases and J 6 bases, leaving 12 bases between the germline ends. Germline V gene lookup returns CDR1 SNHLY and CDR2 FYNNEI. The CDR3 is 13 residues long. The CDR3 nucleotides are TGTGCCAGCAGTGAGGGACCACTTACCGAGCAGTACTTC. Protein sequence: CASSEGPLTEQYF. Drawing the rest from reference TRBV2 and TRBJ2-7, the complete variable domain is EPEVTQTPSHQVTQMGQEVILRCVPISNHLYFYWYRQILGQKVEFLVSFYNNEISEKSEIFDDQFSVERPDGSNFTLKIRSTKLEDSAMYFCASSEGPLTEQYFGPGTRLTVT.

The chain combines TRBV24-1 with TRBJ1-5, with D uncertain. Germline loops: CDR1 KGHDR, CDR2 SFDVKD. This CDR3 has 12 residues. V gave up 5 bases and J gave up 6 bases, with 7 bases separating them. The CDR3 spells CATSVGVQPQHF. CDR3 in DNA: TGTGCCACCAGTGTTGGGGTTCAGCCCCAGCATTTT.

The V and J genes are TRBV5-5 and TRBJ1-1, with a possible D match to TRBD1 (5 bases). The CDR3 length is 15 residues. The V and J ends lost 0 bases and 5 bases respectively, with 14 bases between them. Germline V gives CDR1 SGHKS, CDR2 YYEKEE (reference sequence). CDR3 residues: CASSLVLGVRTEAFF. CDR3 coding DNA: TGTGCCAGCAGCTTGGTATTAGGGGTACGGACTGAAGCTTTCTTT.

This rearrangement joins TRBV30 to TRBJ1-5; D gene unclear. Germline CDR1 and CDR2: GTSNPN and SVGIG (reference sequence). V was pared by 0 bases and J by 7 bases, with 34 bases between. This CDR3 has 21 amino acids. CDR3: CAWSVANLISVSRVLGQPQHF. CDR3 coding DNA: TGTGCCTGGAGTGTAGCCAACCTGATTTCGGTTTCGCGAGTTTTGGGCCAGCCCCAGCATTTT.

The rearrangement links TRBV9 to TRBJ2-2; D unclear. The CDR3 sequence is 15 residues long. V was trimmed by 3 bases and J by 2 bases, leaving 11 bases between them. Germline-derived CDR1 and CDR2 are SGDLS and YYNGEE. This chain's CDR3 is CASSDPRINTGELFF. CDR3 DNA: TGTGCCAGCAGCGACCCCAGAATTAACACCGGGGAGCTGTTTTTT.

CDR3 bases: TGTGCCAGCAGTATCCCTACGGGCTACACCTTC. This sequence encodes CASSIPTGYTF. J is TRBJ1-2 and V is TRBV28, with D unclear. The CDR3 length is 11 residues. The ends were cut back, 5 bases at V and 8 bases at J, with 9 bases in the middle. Germline V CDR1 and CDR2: MDHEN, SYDVKM.

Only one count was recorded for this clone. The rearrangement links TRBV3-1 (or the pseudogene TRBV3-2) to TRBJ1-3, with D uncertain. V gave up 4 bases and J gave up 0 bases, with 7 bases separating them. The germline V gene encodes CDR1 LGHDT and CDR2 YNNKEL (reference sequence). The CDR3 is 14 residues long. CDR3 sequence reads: CASSPVSSGNTIYF. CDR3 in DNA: TGTGCCAGCAGCCCGGTGAGCTCTGGAAACACCATATATTTT.